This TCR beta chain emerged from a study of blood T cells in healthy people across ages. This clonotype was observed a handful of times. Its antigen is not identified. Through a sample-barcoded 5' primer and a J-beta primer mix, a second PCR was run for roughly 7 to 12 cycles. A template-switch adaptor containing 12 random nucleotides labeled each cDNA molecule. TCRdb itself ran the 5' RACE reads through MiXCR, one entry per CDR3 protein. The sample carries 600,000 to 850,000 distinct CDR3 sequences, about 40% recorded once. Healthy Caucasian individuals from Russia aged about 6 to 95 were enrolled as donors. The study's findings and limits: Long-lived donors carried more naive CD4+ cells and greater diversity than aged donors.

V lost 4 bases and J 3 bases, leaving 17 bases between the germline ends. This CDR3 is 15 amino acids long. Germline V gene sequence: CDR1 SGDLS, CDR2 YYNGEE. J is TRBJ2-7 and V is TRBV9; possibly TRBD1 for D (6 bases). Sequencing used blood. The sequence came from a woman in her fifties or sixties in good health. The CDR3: CASSPLQGSLYEQYF. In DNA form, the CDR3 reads TGTGCCAGCAGCCCTCTACAGGGTTCTCTCTACGAGCAGTACTTC.